This entry features one T cell receptor beta chain sequence. Its matching antigen is unknown. This CDR3 is also generated by other DNA sequences in the sample. Between the mid-2010s and the late 2010s, patients underwent resection in Japan or China. Germline assignment: CDR1 SGHVS and CDR2 FNYEAQ. V gave up 1 base and J gave up 4 bases, with 11 bases separating them. This CDR3 has 15 residues. The sample originates from a study of immune evolution from preneoplasia to lung adenocarcinoma. Findings and limits, study-wide: Clonality was highest in normal lung, lower in later-stage lesions apparently. From normal lung to invasive adenocarcinoma, top clone frequencies appeared to decrease.

The assay was immunoSEQ multiplex PCR, and TCRdb's table has in-frame clones only and misses some. The top ten clones hold roughly 12% of a sample with around 4,000 clones, around 76% of them seen once. Sequenced sample: FFPE minimally invasive lung adenocarcinoma tissue. The V call is TRBV7-6, the J call TRBJ1-5; D ambiguous. This TCR was recovered from a person between 65 and 80 years old with lung adenocarcinoma. CDR3 coding DNA: TGTGCCAGCAGCTTAGAGGAAGGCGGTAATCAGCCCCAGCATTTT. Protein: CASSLEEGGNQPQHF. The full variable domain, rest sourced from reference TRBV7-6 and TRBJ1-5, is GAGVSQSPRYKVTKRGQDVALRCDPISGHVSLYWYRQALGQGPEFLTYFNYEAQQDKSGLPNDRFSAERPEGSISTLTIQRTEQRDSAMYRCASSLEEGGNQPQHFGDGTRLSIL.